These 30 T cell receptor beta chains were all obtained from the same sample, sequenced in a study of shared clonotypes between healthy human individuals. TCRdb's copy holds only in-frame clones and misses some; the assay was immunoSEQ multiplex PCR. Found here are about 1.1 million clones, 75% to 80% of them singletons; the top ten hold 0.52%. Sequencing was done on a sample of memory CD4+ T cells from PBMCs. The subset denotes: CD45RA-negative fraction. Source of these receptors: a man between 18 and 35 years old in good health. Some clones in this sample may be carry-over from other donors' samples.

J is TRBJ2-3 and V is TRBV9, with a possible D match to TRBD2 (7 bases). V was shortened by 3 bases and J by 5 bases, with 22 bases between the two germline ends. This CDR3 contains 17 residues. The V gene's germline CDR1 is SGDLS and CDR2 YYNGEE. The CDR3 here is CASSARQGGGRGDTQYF. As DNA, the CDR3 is TGTGCCAGCAGCGCCCGACAAGGGGGGGGGAGAGGAGATACGCAGTATTTT.

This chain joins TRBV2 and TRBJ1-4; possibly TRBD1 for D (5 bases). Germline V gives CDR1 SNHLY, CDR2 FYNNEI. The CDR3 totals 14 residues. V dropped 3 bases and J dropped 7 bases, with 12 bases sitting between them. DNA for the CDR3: TGTGCCAGCAGTGACCCCAGGGTAGTTGAAAAACTGTTTTTT. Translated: CASSDPRVVEKLFF.

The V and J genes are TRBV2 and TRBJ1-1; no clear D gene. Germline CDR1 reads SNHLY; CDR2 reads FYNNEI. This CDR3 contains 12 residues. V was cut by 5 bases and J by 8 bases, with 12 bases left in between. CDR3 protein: CASSIGPLEAFF. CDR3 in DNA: TGTGCCAGCAGTATAGGGCCATTAGAAGCTTTCTTT.

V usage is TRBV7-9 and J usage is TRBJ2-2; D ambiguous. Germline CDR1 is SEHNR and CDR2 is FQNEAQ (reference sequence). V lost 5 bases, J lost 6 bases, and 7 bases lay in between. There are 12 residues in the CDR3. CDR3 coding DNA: TGTGCCAGCAGCCCCTTAGCCGGGGAGCTGTTTTTT. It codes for CASSPLAGELFF.

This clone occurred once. The CDR3, as DNA: TGTGCCAGCTCACCATTTATCAGGGGGCAGAATGAGCAGTTCTTC. Translation gives CASSPFIRGQNEQFF. The chain employs TRBV18 and TRBJ2-1, with 8 bases matching TRBD1. V shed 2 bases and J 7 bases; nucleotides not matched to a gene: 7. The CDR3 is 15 amino acids. Germline lookup yields CDR1 KGHSH and CDR2 LQKENI.

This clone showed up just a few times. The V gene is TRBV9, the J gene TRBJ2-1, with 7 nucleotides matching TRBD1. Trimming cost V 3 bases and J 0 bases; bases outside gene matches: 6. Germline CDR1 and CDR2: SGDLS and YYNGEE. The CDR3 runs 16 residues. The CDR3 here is CASSEQGQSSYNEQFF. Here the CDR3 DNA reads TGTGCCAGCAGCGAGCAGGGACAGAGCTCCTACAATGAGCAGTTCTTC.

DNA for the CDR3: TGTGGCTCTAAGCGAGAGACAGGGGGGTACGAGCAGTACTTC. This sequence encodes CGSKRETGGYEQYF. The V and J genes are TRBV2 and TRBJ2-7; 9 nucleotides agree with TRBD1. Germline V gene data show CDR1 as SNHLY and CDR2 as FYNNEI. The CDR3 has 14 residues.

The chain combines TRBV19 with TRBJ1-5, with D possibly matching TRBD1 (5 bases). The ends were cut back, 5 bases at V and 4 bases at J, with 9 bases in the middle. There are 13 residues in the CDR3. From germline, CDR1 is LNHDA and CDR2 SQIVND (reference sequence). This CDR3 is CASSGTWNQPQHF. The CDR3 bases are TGTGCCAGTAGTGGGACTTGGAATCAGCCCCAGCATTTT.

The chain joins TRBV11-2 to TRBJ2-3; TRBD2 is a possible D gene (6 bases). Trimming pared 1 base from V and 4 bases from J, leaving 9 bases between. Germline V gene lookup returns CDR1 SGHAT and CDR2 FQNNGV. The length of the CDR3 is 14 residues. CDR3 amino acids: CASSLGRGPDTQYF. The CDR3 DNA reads TGTGCCAGCAGCTTAGGGCGGGGCCCAGATACGCAGTATTTT.

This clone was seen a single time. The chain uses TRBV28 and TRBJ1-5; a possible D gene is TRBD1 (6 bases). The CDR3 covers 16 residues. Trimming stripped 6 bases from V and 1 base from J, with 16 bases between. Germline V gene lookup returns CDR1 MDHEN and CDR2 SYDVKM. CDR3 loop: CASRVTRGRSNQPQHF. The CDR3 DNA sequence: TGTGCCAGCAGGGTGACCAGGGGACGGAGCAATCAGCCCCAGCATTTT.

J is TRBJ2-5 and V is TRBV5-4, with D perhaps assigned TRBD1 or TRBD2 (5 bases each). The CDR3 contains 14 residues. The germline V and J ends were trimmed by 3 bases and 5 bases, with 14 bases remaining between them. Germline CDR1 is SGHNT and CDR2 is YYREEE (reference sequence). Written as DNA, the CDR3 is TGTGCCAGCAGCTCCGCAAGGGACGGGGAGACCCAGTACTTC. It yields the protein CASSSARDGETQYF.

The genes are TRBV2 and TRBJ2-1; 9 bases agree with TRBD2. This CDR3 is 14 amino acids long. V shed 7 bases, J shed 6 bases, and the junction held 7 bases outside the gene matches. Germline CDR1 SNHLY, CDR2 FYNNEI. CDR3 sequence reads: CASKSGRLSNEQFF. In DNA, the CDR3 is TGTGCCAGCAAAAGCGGGAGGCTAAGCAATGAGCAGTTCTTC.

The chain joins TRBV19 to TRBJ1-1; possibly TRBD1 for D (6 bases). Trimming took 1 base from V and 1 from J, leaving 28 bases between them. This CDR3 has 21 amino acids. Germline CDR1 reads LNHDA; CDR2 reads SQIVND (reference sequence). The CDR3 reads CASSIGPFGRGREGENTEAFF. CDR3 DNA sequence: TGTGCCAGTAGTATAGGGCCCTTTGGACGGGGTCGGGAGGGGGAGAACACTGAAGCTTTCTTT.

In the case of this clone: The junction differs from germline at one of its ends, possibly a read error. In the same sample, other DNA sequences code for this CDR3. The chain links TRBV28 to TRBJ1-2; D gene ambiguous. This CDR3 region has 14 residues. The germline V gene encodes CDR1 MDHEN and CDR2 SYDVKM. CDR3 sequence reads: CASSFGAGGGGYTF. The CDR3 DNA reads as TGTGCCAGCAGTTTTGGCGCGGGTGGCGGTGGCTATACCTTC.

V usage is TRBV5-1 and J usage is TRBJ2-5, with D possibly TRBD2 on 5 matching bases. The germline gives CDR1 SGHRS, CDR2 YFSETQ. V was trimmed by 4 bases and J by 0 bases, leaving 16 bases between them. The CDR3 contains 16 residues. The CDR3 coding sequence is TGCGCCAGCAGCAGAACGACTAATCGGTACCAAGAGACCCAGTACTTC. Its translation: CASSRTTNRYQETQYF.

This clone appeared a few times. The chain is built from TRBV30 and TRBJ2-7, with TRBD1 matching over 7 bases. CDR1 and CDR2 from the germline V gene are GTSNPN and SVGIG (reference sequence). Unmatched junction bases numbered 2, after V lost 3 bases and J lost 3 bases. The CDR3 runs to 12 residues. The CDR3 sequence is CAWSRQGYEQYF. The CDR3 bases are TGTGCCTGGAGCCGACAGGGCTACGAGCAGTACTTC.

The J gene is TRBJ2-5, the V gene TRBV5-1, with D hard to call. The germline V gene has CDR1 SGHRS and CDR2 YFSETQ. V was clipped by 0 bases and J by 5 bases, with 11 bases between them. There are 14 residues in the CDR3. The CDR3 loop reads CASSLVPGPETQYF. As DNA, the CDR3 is TGCGCCAGCAGCTTGGTTCCGGGCCCGGAGACCCAGTACTTC.

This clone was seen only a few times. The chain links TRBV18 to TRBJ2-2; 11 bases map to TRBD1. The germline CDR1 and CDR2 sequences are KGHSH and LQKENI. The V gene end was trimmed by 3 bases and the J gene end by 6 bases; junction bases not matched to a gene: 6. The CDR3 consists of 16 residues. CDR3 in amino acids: CASSPRTGGASGELFF. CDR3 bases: TGTGCCAGCTCACCCAGGACAGGGGGCGCCTCCGGGGAGCTGTTTTTT.

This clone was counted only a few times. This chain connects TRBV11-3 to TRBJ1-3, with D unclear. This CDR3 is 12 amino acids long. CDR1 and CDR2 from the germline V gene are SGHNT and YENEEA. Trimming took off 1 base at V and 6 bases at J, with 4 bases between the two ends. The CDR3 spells CASSLGANTIYF. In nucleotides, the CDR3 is TGTGCCAGCAGCTTAGGAGCAAACACCATATATTTT. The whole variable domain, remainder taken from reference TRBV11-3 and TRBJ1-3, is EAGVVQSPRYKIIEKKQPVAFWCNPISGHNTLYWYLQNLGQGPELLIRYENEEAVDDSQLPKDRFSAERLKGVDSTLKIQPAELGDSAVYLCASSLGANTIYFGEGSWLTVV.

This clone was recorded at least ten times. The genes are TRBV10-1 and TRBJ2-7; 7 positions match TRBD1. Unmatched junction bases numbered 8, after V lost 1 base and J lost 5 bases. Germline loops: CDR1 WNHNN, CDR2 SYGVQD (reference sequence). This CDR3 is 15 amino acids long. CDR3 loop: CASSEWKQGSDEQYF. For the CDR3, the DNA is TGCGCCAGCAGTGAGTGGAAACAGGGGAGCGACGAGCAGTACTTC.

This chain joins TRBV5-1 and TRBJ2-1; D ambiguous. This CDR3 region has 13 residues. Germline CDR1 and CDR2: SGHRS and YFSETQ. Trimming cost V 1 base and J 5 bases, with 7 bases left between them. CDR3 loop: CASSLSQDNEQFF. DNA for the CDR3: TGCGCCAGCAGCTTGAGCCAGGACAATGAGCAGTTCTTC.

CDR3 loop: CASGSPGNTGELFF. DNA for the CDR3: TGTGCTAGTGGTTCCCCCGGGAACACCGGGGAGCTGTTTTTT. The chain joins TRBV12-5 to TRBJ2-2; D is ambiguous. The CDR3 has 14 residues. Germline CDR1 and CDR2: LGHNT and FRNRAP. V dropped 4 bases and J dropped 1 base, with 7 bases sitting between them.

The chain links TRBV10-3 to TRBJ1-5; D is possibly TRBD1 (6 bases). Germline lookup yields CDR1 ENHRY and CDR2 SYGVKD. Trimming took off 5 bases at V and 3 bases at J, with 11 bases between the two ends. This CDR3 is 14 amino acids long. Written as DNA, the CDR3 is TGTGCCATCAGTAGTCAGGGGAACAATCAGCCCCAGCATTTT. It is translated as CAISSQGNNQPQHF.

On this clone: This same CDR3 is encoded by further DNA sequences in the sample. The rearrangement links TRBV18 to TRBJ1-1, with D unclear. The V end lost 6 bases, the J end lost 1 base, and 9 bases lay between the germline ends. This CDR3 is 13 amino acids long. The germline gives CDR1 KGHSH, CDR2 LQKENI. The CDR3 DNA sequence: TGTGCCAGCTCGCCTCAGGCGAACACTGAAGCTTTCTTT. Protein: CASSPQANTEAFF.

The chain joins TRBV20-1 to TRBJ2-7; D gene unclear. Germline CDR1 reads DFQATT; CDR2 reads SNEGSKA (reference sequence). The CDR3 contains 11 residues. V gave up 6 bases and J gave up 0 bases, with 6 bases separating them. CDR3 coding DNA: TGCAGTGCCGTTTCCTCCTACGAGCAGTACTTC. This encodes CSAVSSYEQYF.

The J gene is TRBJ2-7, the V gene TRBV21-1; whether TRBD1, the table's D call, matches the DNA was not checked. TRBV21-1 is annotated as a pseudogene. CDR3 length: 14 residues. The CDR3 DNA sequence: TGTGCCAGCAGCAACTTTGACATGAATTACGAGCAGTACTTC. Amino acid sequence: CASSNFDMNYEQYF.

DNA for the CDR3: TGTGCCAGCAGTCATACAGGGGAGCAGTACTTC. Its protein is CASSHTGEQYF. This chain uses TRBV11-2 with TRBJ2-7, with a possible D match to TRBD1 (6 bases). Looked up from germline, CDR1 is SGHAT and CDR2 is FQNNGV. V was clipped by 6 bases and J by 7 bases, with 10 bases between them. The CDR3 runs 11 residues.

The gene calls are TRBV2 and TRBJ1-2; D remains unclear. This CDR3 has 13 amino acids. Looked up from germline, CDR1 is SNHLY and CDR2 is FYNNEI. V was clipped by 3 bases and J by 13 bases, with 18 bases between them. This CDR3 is CASSEGGPGSCTF. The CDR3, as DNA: TGTGCCAGCAGTGAGGGAGGACCGGGCAGCTGCACCTTC.

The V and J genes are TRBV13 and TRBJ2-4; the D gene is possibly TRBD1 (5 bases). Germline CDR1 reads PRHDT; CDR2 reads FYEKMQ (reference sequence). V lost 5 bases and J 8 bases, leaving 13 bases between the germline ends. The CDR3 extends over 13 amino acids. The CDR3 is CASSAQDTYIQYF. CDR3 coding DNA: TGTGCCAGCAGCGCTCAGGACACATACATTCAGTACTTC.

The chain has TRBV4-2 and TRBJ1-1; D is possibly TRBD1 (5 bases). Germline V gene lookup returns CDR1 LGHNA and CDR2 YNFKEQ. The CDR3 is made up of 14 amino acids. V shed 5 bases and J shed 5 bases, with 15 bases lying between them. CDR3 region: CASSSEDSLTEAFF. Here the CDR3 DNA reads TGTGCCAGCAGCTCCGAAGACAGTCTGACTGAAGCTTTCTTT.